The 25 T cell receptor beta chains below all came from one sample that was sequenced in a study of cytomegalovirus exposure and HLA in healthy donors. Repertoires were generated with immunoSEQ multiplex PCR, while TCRdb's copy carries only in-frame clones and drops some. The sample has about 200,000 clones, less than 85% seen once; the top ten hold 4.5% to 7%. Sample: PBMCs. Receptors were obtained from a young woman in good health and CMV-seronegative.

CDR3 loop: CAWTLAGVSYNEQFF. In nucleotides, the CDR3 is TGTGCCTGGACCCTAGCGGGAGTGTCCTACAATGAGCAGTTCTTC. V usage is TRBV30 and J usage is TRBJ2-1, with 10 bases aligning to TRBD2. There are 15 residues in the CDR3. CDR1 is GTSNPN, CDR2 SVGIG, per germline (reference sequence). Trimming at V came to 4 bases and at J to 1 base, leaving 4 bases not matched to a gene.

The chain recombines TRBV6-1 with TRBJ1-5, with a tentative D call TRBD1 (5 bases). The V end lost 3 bases, the J end lost 7 bases, and 13 bases lay between the germline ends. Germline V lookup: CDR1 MNHNS, CDR2 SASEGT. The CDR3 consists of 14 residues. As DNA, the CDR3 is TGTGCCAGCAGTGATGGTAGTTGGGGGCAGCCCCAGCATTTT. Its protein product is CASSDGSWGQPQHF.

The chain carries TRBV5-6 and TRBJ1-5, with 8 bases fitting TRBD1. V lost 4 bases and J lost 3; bases outside the gene matches: 6. This CDR3 has 15 amino acids. CDR1 SGHDT and CDR2 YYEEEE come from the germline V gene. The CDR3 is CASSPGGLDNQPQHF. CDR3 bases: TGTGCCAGCAGCCCAGGGGGCCTGGACAATCAGCCCCAGCATTTT.

CDR3 region: CASSLEGGEQYF. The CDR3 DNA reads as TGCGCCAGCAGCCTCGAGGGGGGCGAGCAGTACTTC. The chain carries TRBV5-1 and TRBJ2-7; either TRBD1 or TRBD2 may fit D (6 bases each). The CDR3 is 12 residues long. V shed 4 bases and J shed 6 bases, with 11 bases lying between them. Germline V gives CDR1 SGHRS, CDR2 YFSETQ.

The chain couples TRBV5-1 to TRBJ1-1; D is unresolved. Germline V gene data show CDR1 as SGHRS and CDR2 as YFSETQ. V lost 6 bases, J lost 1 base, and 13 bases lay in between. The CDR3 is 14 amino acids. The CDR3: CASTQTTRNTEAFF. The CDR3 DNA is TGCGCCAGCACCCAAACCACGCGGAACACTGAAGCTTTCTTT.

The chain recombines TRBV27 with TRBJ2-5; possible D gene TRBD2, 6 bases. Germline V lookup: CDR1 MNHEY, CDR2 SMNVEV (reference sequence). Deletions cut 3 bases from V and 0 bases from J, with 11 bases between. The CDR3 runs to 15 residues. The CDR3 sequence: CASSLVRDYQETQYF. DNA for the CDR3: TGTGCCAGCAGTTTGGTCCGGGACTACCAAGAGACCCAGTACTTC.

The chain is built from TRBV6-1 and TRBJ2-6, with D perhaps matching TRBD1 or TRBD2 (5 bases each). V was pared by 11 bases and J by 12 bases, with 23 bases between. CDR3 length: 14 amino acids. The germline V gene has CDR1 MNHNS and CDR2 SASEGT. CDR3 loop: CAGVHGAGPGVLTF. The CDR3 DNA sequence: TGTGCCGGAGTCCATGGGGCGGGCCCGGGCGTCCTGACTTTC.

This chain uses TRBV6-6 with TRBJ2-7, with TRBD2 matching over 9 bases. The junction had 5 bases not matched to a gene; V was cut back by 6 bases and J by 2 bases. This CDR3 is built from 14 residues. CDR1 MNHNY and CDR2 SVGAGI come from the germline V gene (reference sequence). CDR3 DNA: TGTGCCAGCAGAGAGACTAGCGGCCCCTACGAGCAGTACTTC. Its translation is CASRETSGPYEQYF.

The chain is built from TRBV4-1 and TRBJ1-2; D gene unclear. The CDR3 spans 15 residues. Germline assignment: CDR1 MGHRA and CDR2 YSYEKL. The V and J ends lost 0 bases and 5 bases respectively, with 13 bases between them. The CDR3 coding sequence is TGCGCCAGCAGCCAAGAAATGGTCGGTATATATGGCTACACCTTC. Translated: CASSQEMVGIYGYTF.

The chain joins TRBV27 to TRBJ2-2; 9 positions agree with TRBD1. This CDR3 contains 17 residues. Germline CDR1 MNHEY, CDR2 SMNVEV (reference sequence). Losses at the gene ends were 5 bases for V and 5 bases for J; bases not matched to a gene: 12. This chain's CDR3 is CASSRGTGSSSTGELFF. The CDR3 nucleotides are TGTGCCAGCAGTAGGGGGACAGGGTCGAGTTCGACCGGGGAGCTGTTTTTT.

This clone was picked up one time. In nucleotides, the CDR3 is TGTGCCACCAGCAGGGGACTAGCGGGAGCGGATACGCAGTATTTT. Translating it yields CATSRGLAGADTQYF. The V and J genes are TRBV15 and TRBJ2-3; 14 bases line up with TRBD2. CDR1 and CDR2 from the germline V gene are LNHNV and YYDKDF (reference sequence). CDR3 size: 15 residues. Unmatched junction bases numbered 2, after V lost 3 bases and J lost 6 bases.

J is TRBJ2-3 and V is TRBV2, with 9 bases matching TRBD2. Germline V gene sequence: CDR1 SNHLY, CDR2 FYNNEI. V was clipped by 2 bases and J by 4 bases; unmatched bases: 7. The length of the CDR3 is 16 residues. The CDR3 reads CASSEFGGRVPDTQYF. Written as DNA, the CDR3 is TGTGCCAGCAGTGAATTCGGCGGGAGGGTCCCAGATACGCAGTATTTT.

This clone came up a few times. The chain employs TRBV9 and TRBJ2-3; 10 positions agree with TRBD2. V shed 0 bases, J shed 0 bases, and the junction held 10 bases outside the gene matches. There are 19 residues in the CDR3. Germline-derived CDR1 and CDR2 are SGDLS and YYNGEE. The CDR3 sequence is CASSVAGASGGASTDTQYF. As DNA, the CDR3 is TGTGCCAGCAGCGTAGCCGGGGCTAGCGGGGGCGCGAGCACAGATACGCAGTATTTT.

This chain uses TRBV19 with TRBJ1-4, with unresolved D. Looked up from germline, CDR1 is LNHDA and CDR2 is SQIVND (reference sequence). Between the trimmed V and J ends, which lost 6 bases and 8 bases, there was a span of 13 bases. The CDR3 extends over 13 amino acids. CDR3 residues: CASSPTSKEKLFF. In DNA, the CDR3 is TGTGCCAGTAGCCCAACCAGCAAGGAAAAACTGTTTTTT.

The V and J genes are TRBV5-1 and TRBJ1-4; perhaps TRBD1 as D (6 bases). The CDR3 runs to 16 residues. Trimming took off 1 base at V and 4 bases at J, with 14 bases between the two ends. CDR1 is SGHRS, CDR2 YFSETQ, per germline. CDR3 DNA sequence: TGCGCCAGCAGCTTGTCAACGGGAGGGGGTAATGAAAAACTGTTTTTT. Protein product: CASSLSTGGGNEKLFF. Together with reference TRBV5-1 and TRBJ1-4, the CDR3 gives the full variable domain: KAGVTQTPRYLIKTRGQQVTLSCSPISGHRSVSWYQQTPGQGLQFLFEYFSETQRNKGNFPGRFSGRQFSNSRSEMNVSTLELGDSALYLCASSLSTGGGNEKLFFGSGTQLSVL.

This chain uses TRBV28 with TRBJ2-7, with D possibly matching TRBD2 (6 bases). Trimming removed 5 bases from V and 7 bases from J, with 21 bases in between. Germline V gene sequence: CDR1 MDHEN, CDR2 SYDVKM. This CDR3 has 15 amino acids. CDR3: CASSPSAEPREEQYF. CDR3 coding DNA: TGTGCCAGCAGTCCGTCAGCGGAACCTCGGGAGGAGCAGTACTTC. The entire variable domain, with the rest obtained from reference TRBV28 and TRBJ2-7, is as follows: DVKVTQSSRYLVKRTGEKVFLECVQDMDHENMFWYRQDPGLGLRLIYFSYDVKMKEKGDIPEGYSVSREKKERFSLILESASTNQTSMYLCASSPSAEPREEQYFGPGTRLTVT.

V is TRBV25-1 and J is TRBJ2-1, with a weak D call TRBD2 (7 bases). The germline V and J ends were trimmed by 5 bases and 6 bases, with 20 bases remaining between them. Per germline, CDR1 MGHDK and CDR2 SYGVNS. The CDR3 runs to 16 residues. Written as DNA, the CDR3 is TGTGCCAGCAGTCCCCAGGGGAGGGGCTTGGCCAATGAGCAGTTCTTC. As protein: CASSPQGRGLANEQFF.

The chain joins TRBV6-1 to TRBJ2-7; D unclear. CDR3 length: 14 residues. Trimming stripped 4 bases from V and 0 bases from J, with 10 bases between. Germline V gene sequence: CDR1 MNHNS, CDR2 SASEGT. The CDR3 is CASSALRSSYEQYF. The CDR3 nucleotides read TGTGCCAGCAGTGCGCTCAGGAGCTCCTACGAGCAGTACTTC.

The rearrangement links TRBV4-2 to TRBJ2-1; D may correspond to TRBD1 or TRBD2 (5 bases each). The CDR3 spans 12 residues. The V and J ends lost 7 bases and 5 bases respectively, with 9 bases between them. Germline-derived CDR1 and CDR2 are LGHNA and YNFKEQ. CDR3 amino acids: CASNLGDNEQFF. CDR3 coding DNA: TGTGCCAGCAACCTGGGGGACAATGAGCAGTTCTTC.

The rearrangement joins TRBV6-4 to TRBJ1-1, with 7 bases matching TRBD1. The J segment lost 3 bases and the V segment lost 4 bases, leaving 5 bases of the junction unmatched. This CDR3 spans 14 amino acids. CDR1 is MRHNA, CDR2 SNTAGT, per germline. The CDR3 protein is CASSAQGGHTEAFF. The CDR3 nucleotides read TGTGCCAGCAGTGCTCAGGGGGGACACACTGAAGCTTTCTTT.

This rearrangement joins TRBV2 to TRBJ2-1; D might be TRBD1 (6 bases). Per germline, CDR1 SNHLY and CDR2 FYNNEI. The CDR3 totals 15 residues. Deletions cut 6 bases from V and 0 bases from J, with 12 bases between. CDR3 sequence (DNA): TGTGCCAGCAGCAAGGACAGAAGCTCCTACAATGAGCAGTTCTTC. Translation gives CASSKDRSSYNEQFF.

The chain employs TRBV6-5 and TRBJ2-7; TRBD1 aligns across 7 bases. Germline V lookup: CDR1 MNHEY, CDR2 SVGAGI. After removal of 5 bases from V and 7 bases from J, the junction contained 8 bases not matched to a gene. The CDR3 contains 13 residues. CDR3 residues: CASSDSGQHEQYF. Here the CDR3 DNA reads TGTGCCAGCAGTGATTCGGGACAGCATGAGCAGTACTTC.

This clone was seen a single time. The chain carries TRBV9 and TRBJ2-7; the match to TRBD1 covers 11 bases. Trimming removed 0 bases from V and 6 bases from J; junction bases left unmatched: 2. This CDR3 is 14 amino acids long. Germline V CDR1 and CDR2: SGDLS, YYNGEE. The CDR3 DNA is TGTGCCAGCAGCGTAGGGACAGGGGGCAGCGAGCAGTACTTC. It specifies CASSVGTGGSEQYF.

CDR3 loop: CASTRGPEGYNEQFF. The CDR3, as DNA: TGTGCCAGCACCCGAGGGCCGGAGGGGTACAATGAGCAGTTCTTC. The chain carries TRBV6-1 and TRBJ2-1; D perhaps matches TRBD2 (6 bases). V gave up 7 bases and J gave up 4 bases, with 17 bases separating them. Per germline, CDR1 MNHNS and CDR2 SASEGT. The CDR3 sequence is 15 residues long.

The chain couples TRBV19 to TRBJ2-2; TRBD1 agrees at 7 bases. CDR1 and CDR2 (germline): LNHDA, SQIVND (reference sequence). Losses at the gene ends were 6 bases for V and 0 bases for J; bases not matched to a gene: 1. This CDR3 has 14 residues. CDR3 residues: CASRGTANTGELFF. CDR3 bases: TGTGCCAGTAGGGGGACAGCGAACACCGGGGAGCTGTTTTTT.